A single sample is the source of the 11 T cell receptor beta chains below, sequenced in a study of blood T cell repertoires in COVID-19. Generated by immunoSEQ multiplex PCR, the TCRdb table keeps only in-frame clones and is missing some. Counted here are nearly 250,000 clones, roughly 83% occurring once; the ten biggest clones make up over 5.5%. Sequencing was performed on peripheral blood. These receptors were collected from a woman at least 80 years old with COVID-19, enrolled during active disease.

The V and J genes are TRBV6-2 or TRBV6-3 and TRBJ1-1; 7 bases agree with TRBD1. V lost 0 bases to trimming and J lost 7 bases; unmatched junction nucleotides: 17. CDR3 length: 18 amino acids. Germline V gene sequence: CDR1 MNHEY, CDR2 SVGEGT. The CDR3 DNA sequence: TGTGCCAGCAGTTACTCGATATGGCAGGGGGTAGGCGGTGGTGAAGCTTTCTTT. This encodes CASSYSIWQGVGGGEAFF.

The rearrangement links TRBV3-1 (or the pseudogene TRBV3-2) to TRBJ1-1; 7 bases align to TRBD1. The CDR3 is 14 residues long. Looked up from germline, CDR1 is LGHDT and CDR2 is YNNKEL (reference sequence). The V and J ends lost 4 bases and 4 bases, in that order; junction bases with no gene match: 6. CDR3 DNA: TGTGCCAGCAGCCTGACAGGGACGAGCACTGAAGCTTTCTTT. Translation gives CASSLTGTSTEAFF.

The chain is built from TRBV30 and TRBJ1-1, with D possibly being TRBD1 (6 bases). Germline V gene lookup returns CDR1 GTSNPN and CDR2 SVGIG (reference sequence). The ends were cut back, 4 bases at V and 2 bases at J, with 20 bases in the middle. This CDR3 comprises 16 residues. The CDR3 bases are TGTGCCTGGAATCTAGACAGGCGTACCTCTAACACTGAAGCTTTCTTT. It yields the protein CAWNLDRRTSNTEAFF.

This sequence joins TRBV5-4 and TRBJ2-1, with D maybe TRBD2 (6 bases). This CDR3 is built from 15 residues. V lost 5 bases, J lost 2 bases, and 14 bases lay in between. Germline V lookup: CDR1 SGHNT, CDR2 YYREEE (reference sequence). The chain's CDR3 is CASSLTSSPYNEQFF. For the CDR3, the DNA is TGTGCCAGCAGTCTTACTAGCAGCCCCTACAATGAGCAGTTCTTC.

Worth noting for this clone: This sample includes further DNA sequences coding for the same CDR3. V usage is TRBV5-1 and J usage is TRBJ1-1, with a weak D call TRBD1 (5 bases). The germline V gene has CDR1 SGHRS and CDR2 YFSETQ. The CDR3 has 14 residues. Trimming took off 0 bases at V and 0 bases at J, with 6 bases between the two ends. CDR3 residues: CASSLGGMNTEAFF. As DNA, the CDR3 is TGCGCCAGCAGCTTGGGGGGCATGAACACTGAAGCTTTCTTT.

The CDR3 spells CASSWGQGARMNTEAFF. Here the CDR3 DNA reads TGTGCCAGCAGCTGGGGACAGGGGGCGCGAATGAACACTGAAGCTTTCTTT. V gene TRBV5-4 combines with J gene TRBJ1-1; 12 nucleotides agree with TRBD1. Germline assignment: CDR1 SGHNT and CDR2 YYREEE (reference sequence). The CDR3 contains 17 residues. V shed 3 bases and J 0 bases; nucleotides not matched to a gene: 6.

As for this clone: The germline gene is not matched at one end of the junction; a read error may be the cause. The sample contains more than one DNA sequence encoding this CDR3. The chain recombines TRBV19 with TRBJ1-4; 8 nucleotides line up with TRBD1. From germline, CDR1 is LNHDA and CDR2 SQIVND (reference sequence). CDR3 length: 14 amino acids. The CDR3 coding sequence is TGCGCCAGTAGTACGGACAGGGCTTTGACGGGACTGTTTTTT. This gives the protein CASSTDRALTGLFF.

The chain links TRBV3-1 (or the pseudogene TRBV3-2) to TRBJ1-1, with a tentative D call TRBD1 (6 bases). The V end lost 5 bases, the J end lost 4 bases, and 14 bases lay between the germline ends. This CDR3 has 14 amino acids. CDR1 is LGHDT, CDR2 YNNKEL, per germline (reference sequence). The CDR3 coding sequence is TGTGCCAGCAGCGGGGGGGGGCGCGGCACTGAAGCTTTCTTT. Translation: CASSGGGRGTEAFF.

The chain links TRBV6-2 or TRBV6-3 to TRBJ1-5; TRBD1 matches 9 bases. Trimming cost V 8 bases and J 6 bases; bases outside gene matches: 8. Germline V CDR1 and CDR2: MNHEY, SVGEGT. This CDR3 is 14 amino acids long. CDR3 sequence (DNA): TGTGCCAGCTGCCGACAGGGGGGAGGTCAGCCCCAGCATTTT. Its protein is CASCRQGGGQPQHF.

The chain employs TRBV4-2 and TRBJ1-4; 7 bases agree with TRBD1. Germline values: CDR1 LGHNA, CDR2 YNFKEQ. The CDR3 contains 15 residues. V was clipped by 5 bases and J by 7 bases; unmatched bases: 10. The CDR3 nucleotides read TGTGCCAGCAGCACCTCGACAGGGTCCGGTGAAAAACTGTTTTTT. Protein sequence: CASSTSTGSGEKLFF.

The CDR3: CAISDPRQGEFEKLFF. The CDR3 DNA reads as TGTGCCATCAGTGACCCCCGACAGGGGGAATTCGAAAAACTGTTTTTT. This rearrangement joins TRBV10-3 to TRBJ1-4, with 9 bases aligning to TRBD1. The CDR3 runs to 16 residues. Germline values: CDR1 ENHRY, CDR2 SYGVKD. V gave up 3 bases and J gave up 8 bases; unmatched junction bases: 10.